The sequence of this T cell receptor (beta chain) was determined in a study of response to subunit inactivated influenza vaccine. Study conclusions and caveats: T cells newly recruited by each seasonal influenza vaccination are few, the authors suggested.

Regarding this clonotype: The antigen is unknown.

The CDR3 consists of 16 residues. Germline V gives CDR1 SGHKS, CDR2 YYEKEE (reference sequence). Trimming pared 1 base from V and 1 base from J, leaving 14 bases between. TCRdb recomputed calls from the RT-PCR reads with MiXCR, one row per CDR3 protein. Among hundreds of thousands of distinct CDR3 sequences listed, 13% to 15% were seen once. The TCR was taken from a man aged 45-65 years who received an inactivated influenza vaccine. Sequencing used PBMCs from blood, obtained roughly 15 days before vaccination. The V and J genes are TRBV5-5 and TRBJ2-5, with D hard to call. The chain's CDR3 is CASSLYSLAPQETQYF. The CDR3, as DNA: TGTGCCAGCAGCTTGTATTCCCTGGCCCCCCAAGAGACCCAGTACTTC.